The present T cell receptor beta chain was sequenced within a study of cytomegalovirus exposure and HLA in healthy donors. Study results and limitations: In a later analysis, HLA-associated TCR beta chains were more clonally expanded than equally common others.

Both 60 Vbeta primers and 13 Jbeta primers went into the PCR. Sequencing used immunoSEQ multiplex PCR; TCRdb keeps in-frame clones, though not all of them. This repertoire shows about 230,000 clones, roughly 78% found once; its top ten account for about 0.47%. CDR3 size: 16 residues. Germline-derived CDR1 and CDR2 are KGHSY and FQNENV. Germline trimming cut 0 bases from V and 6 bases from J; bases unmatched to any gene: 6. Points on this clone: Its antigen is as yet unknown.

Sequencing was carried out using PBMCs. The chain recombines TRBV16 with TRBJ1-5; 9 nucleotides agree with TRBD1. The receptor was derived from a boy between 10 and 17 years old in good health and CMV-seronegative. The CDR3 nucleotides are TGTGCCAGCAGCCAATCTTACAGGGGGCATGGTCAGCCCCAGCATTTT. Translation: CASSQSYRGHGQPQHF.